One sample yielded the 24 T cell receptor beta chains listed below, sequenced in a study of blood T cell repertoires in COVID-19. Assay: immunoSEQ multiplex PCR; the TCRdb copy retains only in-frame clones and omits some. The table shows 55,000 to 90,000 clones, with approximately 90% occurring only once. Material for sequencing was peripheral blood. The receptors derive from a human donor in a cohort sampled during active COVID-19.

V gene TRBV28 combines with J gene TRBJ2-1; 9 bases align to TRBD1. V lost 7 bases and J lost 7; bases outside the gene matches: 11. Per the germline V gene, CDR1 is MDHEN and CDR2 is SYDVKM. The CDR3 extends over 15 amino acids. Here the CDR3 DNA reads TGTGCCAGCAACAAATCCGGGACAGGGTCTAATGAGCAGTTCTTC. It codes for CASNKSGTGSNEQFF.

The V call is TRBV9, the J call TRBJ2-2, with 7 bases identical to TRBD1. The CDR3 is 13 residues long. After removal of 4 bases from V and 6 bases from J, the junction contained 3 bases not matched to a gene. Per germline, CDR1 SGDLS and CDR2 YYNGEE. This chain's CDR3 is CASSSQGAGELFF. The CDR3, as DNA: TGTGCCAGCAGCTCGCAGGGGGCCGGGGAGCTGTTTTTT. Supplemented by reference TRBV9 and TRBJ2-2, the full variable domain reads DSGVTQTPKHLITATGQRVTLRCSPRSGDLSVYWYQQSLDQGLQFLIQYYNGEERAKGNILERFSAQQFPDLHSELNLSSLELGDSALYFCASSSQGAGELFFGEGSRLTVL.

The V gene is TRBV12-3 or TRBV12-4, the J gene TRBJ1-5, with no clear D. The V end was cut by 4 bases, the J end by 6 bases, with 4 bases between. There are 11 residues in the CDR3. CDR3 DNA: TGTGCCAGCAGTTACGGTCAGCCCCAGCATTTT. The encoded protein is CASSYGQPQHF.

The gene calls are TRBV12-3 or TRBV12-4 and TRBJ2-7; D may be TRBD1 or TRBD2 (6 bases each). Between the trimmed V and J ends, which lost 5 bases and 6 bases, there was a span of 11 bases. This CDR3 has 12 amino acids. The CDR3 loop is CASSVGGREQYF. The CDR3 nucleotides are TGTGCCAGCAGTGTAGGGGGGCGCGAGCAGTACTTC.

This chain connects TRBV2 to TRBJ2-7; D unresolved. V lost 4 bases to trimming and J lost 1 base, with 5 bases between them. Germline V gives CDR1 SNHLY, CDR2 FYNNEI. This CDR3 has 12 residues. The CDR3 reads CASSARSYEQYF. In DNA, the CDR3 is TGTGCCAGCAGTGCTAGGTCCTACGAGCAGTACTTC.

The chain combines TRBV27 with TRBJ2-7; D might be TRBD2 (6 bases). The germline gives CDR1 MNHEY, CDR2 SMNVEV (reference sequence). Trimming stripped 6 bases from V and 0 bases from J, with 12 bases between. The CDR3 has 14 amino acids. The CDR3, as DNA: TGTGCCAGCAGGGACCCGGGGGACTCCTACGAGCAGTACTTC. Its protein is CASRDPGDSYEQYF.

In this sample, this clone turned up once. The chain uses TRBV29-1 and TRBJ2-7; D gene ambiguous. Germline-derived CDR1 and CDR2 are SQVTM and ANQGSEA. The CDR3 is 11 amino acids. V was trimmed by 6 bases and J by 2 bases, leaving 8 bases between them. This CDR3 reads CSVQQTYEQYF. In DNA form, the CDR3 reads TGCAGCGTGCAACAAACCTACGAGCAGTACTTC.

This chain links TRBV7-9 with TRBJ2-5, with a possible D match to TRBD1 (6 bases). Trimming removed 4 bases at V and 2 bases at J, with 14 bases between. This CDR3 has 15 residues. Germline V gives CDR1 SEHNR, CDR2 FQNEAQ (reference sequence). The CDR3 region has the DNA TGTGCCAGCAGCTCCCCCTCAGGACAGCAAGAGACCCAGTACTTC. Amino acids: CASSSPSGQQETQYF.

The genes are TRBV19 and TRBJ1-1; 7 bases fit TRBD1. The CDR3 is made up of 13 amino acids. V lost 1 base and J lost 6; bases outside the gene matches: 2. Germline CDR1 and CDR2: LNHDA and SQIVND (reference sequence). The CDR3 sequence is CASSIGGTAEAFF. The DNA of the CDR3 is TGTGCCAGTAGTATAGGTGGGACAGCTGAAGCTTTCTTT.

V gene TRBV5-6 combines with J gene TRBJ2-1, with D unresolved. This CDR3 contains 12 residues. Germline CDR1 is SGHDT and CDR2 is YYEEEE. With 4 bases removed from V and 4 bases from J, the gap between germline ends came to 6 bases. The CDR3, as DNA: TGTGCCAGCAGCCGGCGGTACAATGAGCAGTTCTTC. Protein sequence: CASSRRYNEQFF.

This rearrangement joins TRBV5-1 to TRBJ2-3, with 7 bases identical to TRBD2. The CDR3 runs to 16 residues. Germline CDR1 reads SGHRS; CDR2 reads YFSETQ. The V segment lost 2 bases and the J segment 3 bases; nucleotides outside the gene matches: 9. The CDR3 nucleotides read TGCGCCAGCAGCTTAGTAGGCGGGAGACGAACAGATACGCAGTATTTT. Protein sequence: CASSLVGGRRTDTQYF.

The chain carries TRBV19 and TRBJ2-1; 11 nucleotides align to TRBD2. The CDR3 length is 15 residues. Germline V gives CDR1 LNHDA, CDR2 SQIVND (reference sequence). The trim removed 0 bases at V and 7 bases at J, leaving 2 bases unmatched. CDR3 sequence reads: CASSIDRTSGNEQFF. CDR3 coding DNA: TGTGCCAGTAGTATAGATCGGACTAGCGGGAATGAGCAGTTCTTC.

V gene TRBV24-1 combines with J gene TRBJ2-3; 11 bases match TRBD1. This CDR3 spans 14 amino acids. CDR1 is KGHDR and CDR2 is SFDVKD in the germline V gene. Trimming took 4 bases from V and 11 from J; bases not matched to a gene: 7. CDR3: CATSEPGQGAGQYF. The DNA for the CDR3 is TGTGCCACCAGTGAGCCCGGACAGGGGGCCGGGCAGTATTTT.

The chain carries TRBV28 and TRBJ1-1; tentative D call: TRBD1 (6 bases). In germline, CDR1 is MDHEN, CDR2 SYDVKM. The CDR3 totals 17 residues. The germline V and J ends were trimmed by 3 bases and 5 bases, with 22 bases remaining between them. This CDR3 reads CASSFMRTGQGRTEAFF. CDR3 nucleotides: TGTGCCAGCAGTTTTATGCGTACTGGGCAGGGGCGGACTGAAGCTTTCTTT.

The rearrangement uses TRBV19 and TRBJ2-5, with 8 positions matching TRBD2. With 5 bases clipped from V and 5 bases from J, the junction kept 10 bases outside the gene matches. This CDR3 contains 15 residues. CDR1 is LNHDA, CDR2 SQIVND, per germline (reference sequence). CDR3 nucleotides: TGTGCCAGTAGTGGACGGGAGGGCCTTAGGGAGACCCAGTACTTC. This gives the protein CASSGREGLRETQYF.

V gene TRBV28 combines with J gene TRBJ2-7, with 13 bases matching TRBD2. Germline V gene sequence: CDR1 MDHEN, CDR2 SYDVKM. The trim removed 6 bases at V and 3 bases at J, leaving 5 bases unmatched. The CDR3 covers 15 residues. CDR3 sequence: CASSRGLAGIYEQYF. The DNA of the CDR3 is TGTGCCAGCAGCAGGGGACTAGCGGGAATCTACGAGCAGTACTTC.

V and J are TRBV2 and TRBJ1-1; tentatively, D is TRBD1 (5 bases). Germline V gene sequence: CDR1 SNHLY, CDR2 FYNNEI. CDR3 size: 15 residues. V was shortened by 6 bases and J by 0 bases, with 14 bases between the two germline ends. CDR3 sequence: CASRVQGPMNTEAFF. DNA for the CDR3: TGTGCCAGCAGGGTCCAGGGCCCCATGAACACTGAAGCTTTCTTT.

The rearrangement uses TRBV7-3 and TRBJ2-5; 7 bases are a match to TRBD2. The CDR3 loop spans 17 amino acids. With V trimmed by 0 bases and J by 2 bases, 9 bases remained unmatched. Per germline, CDR1 SGHTA and CDR2 FQGTGA. Here the CDR3 DNA reads TGTGCCAGCAGCTTAACGCCCGTTATGGGGGGGCAAGAGACCCAGTACTTC. Its translation: CASSLTPVMGGQETQYF.

V and J are TRBV3-1 (or the pseudogene TRBV3-2) and TRBJ2-1; weak D call: TRBD1 (6 bases). This CDR3 has 14 amino acids. Germline V lookup: CDR1 LGHDT, CDR2 YNNKEL (reference sequence). With 0 bases removed from V and 11 bases from J, the gap between germline ends came to 14 bases. The CDR3 region has the DNA TGTGCCAGCAGCCAAGATACTAGGGGGACCCAGCAGTTCTTC. Translated: CASSQDTRGTQQFF.

This clone has a handful of counts. V is TRBV5-1 and J is TRBJ2-7, with TRBD1 matching over 7 bases. Per germline, CDR1 SGHRS and CDR2 YFSETQ. The length of the CDR3 is 16 residues. Germline trimming cut 3 bases from V and 1 base from J; bases unmatched to any gene: 10. CDR3 in amino acids: CASSSPGTAYSYEQYF. CDR3 DNA sequence: TGCGCCAGCAGCTCTCCGGGGACAGCTTATTCCTACGAGCAGTACTTC.

This clone came up once. V is TRBV6-5 and J is TRBJ2-1, with TRBD2 matching 13 bases. Germline-derived CDR1 and CDR2 are MNHEY and SVGAGI. The CDR3 consists of 15 residues. Trimming took 2 bases from V and 8 from J; bases not matched to a gene: 3. The CDR3 nucleotides read TGTGCCAGCAGTTACACTAGCGGGAGGGTCGATGAGCAGTTCTTC. This encodes CASSYTSGRVDEQFF.

The chain uses TRBV11-2 and TRBJ2-1, with 8 bases fitting TRBD1. Germline lookup yields CDR1 SGHAT and CDR2 FQNNGV. After removal of 3 bases from V and 9 bases from J, the junction contained 22 bases not matched to a gene. The CDR3 has 19 residues. CDR3 loop: CASSFLGQGAGAGLTEQFF. CDR3 nucleotides: TGTGCCAGCAGCTTCCTGGGTCAGGGGGCTGGTGCGGGACTGACTGAGCAGTTCTTC.

The V and J genes are TRBV6-2 or TRBV6-3 and TRBJ1-3; possibly TRBD1 for D (5 bases). This CDR3 region has 18 residues. The V and J ends lost 5 bases and 1 base respectively, with 21 bases between them. Germline V lookup: CDR1 MNHEY, CDR2 SVGEGT. The DNA of the CDR3 is TGTGCCAGCAGTCCCCCTACGCCGGGGCGGGAATCTGGAAACACCATATATTTT. Translating it yields CASSPPTPGRESGNTIYF.

The genes are TRBV11-2 and TRBJ2-7, with TRBD1 identical over 12 bases. Germline CDR1 SGHAT, CDR2 FQNNGV. The CDR3 loop spans 15 amino acids. The V gene end was trimmed by 2 bases and the J gene end by 5 bases; junction bases not matched to a gene: 4. The CDR3 region has the DNA TGTGCCAGCAGCTTAAGGGGACAGGGGGCCCACGAGCAGTACTTC. This sequence encodes CASSLRGQGAHEQYF.